The 24 T cell receptor beta chains reported below all come from one sample, sequenced in a study of PD-L1 blockade in urothelial cancer. The protocol was immunoSEQ multiplex PCR, while the TCRdb copy is restricted to in-frame clones and leaves out a portion. This table holds some 30,000 clones, more than 85% found once. Source: PBMCs, taken around atezolizumab (anti-PD-L1) treatment. Receptors were obtained from a man aged 50 or older with urothelial cancer.

This chain links TRBV11-2 with TRBJ1-1; TRBD1 might be the D (6 bases). Germline lookup yields CDR1 SGHAT and CDR2 FQNNGV. This CDR3 is built from 15 residues. Trimming left V 2 bases short and J 4 bases short, with 14 bases between. The CDR3 spells CASSLFRGSGTEAFF. The CDR3, as DNA: TGTGCCAGCAGCTTATTTAGGGGGAGCGGCACTGAAGCTTTCTTT. The full variable domain, rest sourced from reference TRBV11-2 and TRBJ1-1, is EAGVAQSPRYKIIEKRQSVAFWCNPISGHATLYWYQQILGQGPKLLIQFQNNGVVDDSQLPKDRFSAERLKGVDSTLKIQPAKLEDSAVYLCASSLFRGSGTEAFFGQGTRLTVV.

The DNA for the CDR3 is TGCGCCAGCAGCTTGGTTCCTAGCGGATCCTACAATGAGCAGTTCTTC. Protein product: CASSLVPSGSYNEQFF. The chain recombines TRBV5-1 with TRBJ2-1, with 7 bases fitting TRBD2. This CDR3 comprises 16 residues. Germline-derived CDR1 and CDR2 are SGHRS and YFSETQ. V lost 0 bases and J lost 1; bases outside the gene matches: 4.

A note on this clone: The junction departs from germline at one end; a sequencing error may be responsible. The J gene is TRBJ2-7, the V gene TRBV6-5, with a tentative D call TRBD2 (7 bases). The germline CDR1 and CDR2 sequences are MNHEY and SVGAGI. The CDR3 runs to 10 residues. In nucleotides, the CDR3 is TGTGCCAGCAGTTACTCGGGGGGGGCTTTC. It yields the protein CASSYSGGAF.

This sequence joins TRBV7-9 and TRBJ2-7, with D tentatively TRBD2 (7 bases). Germline V gene data show CDR1 as SEHNR and CDR2 as FQNEAQ (reference sequence). The CDR3 runs 15 residues. V dropped 5 bases and J dropped 2 bases, with 16 bases sitting between them. This chain's CDR3 is CASSLGGALPYEQYF. The CDR3 bases are TGTGCCAGCAGCCTTGGGGGGGCGCTTCCCTACGAGCAGTACTTC. Based on the CDR3 plus reference TRBV7-9 and TRBJ2-7, the full variable domain is DTGVSQNPRHKITKRGQNVTFRCDPISEHNRLYWYRQTLGQGPEFLTYFQNEAQLEKSRLLSDRFSAERPKGSFSTLEIQRTEQGDSAMYLCASSLGGALPYEQYFGPGTRLTVT.

This sequence joins TRBV7-9 and TRBJ2-3, with 7 nucleotides matching TRBD2. The germline V gene has CDR1 SEHNR and CDR2 FQNEAQ (reference sequence). With 7 bases clipped from V and 2 bases from J, the junction kept 9 bases outside the gene matches. The length of the CDR3 is 15 residues. The CDR3 loop is CASTFLTSFTDTQYF. Written as DNA, the CDR3 is TGTGCCAGCACCTTCCTGACTAGCTTCACAGATACGCAGTATTTT.

This chain uses TRBV5-8 with TRBJ1-1; 9 nucleotides align to TRBD1. The length of the CDR3 is 15 residues. From germline, CDR1 is SGHTS and CDR2 YDEGEE. Trimming removed 4 bases from V and 4 bases from J; junction bases left unmatched: 8. The CDR3 nucleotides read TGTGCCAGCAGCCAATACAGGGGGCAGAGCACTGAAGCTTTCTTT. Translation gives CASSQYRGQSTEAFF.

This clone was counted between two and nine times. The V gene is TRBV6-1, the J gene TRBJ2-4, with TRBD1 matching over 8 bases. The V gene end was trimmed by 2 bases and the J gene end by 2 bases; junction bases not matched to a gene: 5. The CDR3 extends over 16 amino acids. CDR1 is MNHNS and CDR2 is SASEGT in the germline V gene. CDR3 bases: TGTGCCAGCAGTGAACAACAGGGGGTTTCCAAAAACATTCAGTACTTC. Its translation: CASSEQQGVSKNIQYF.

This clone was seen just once. The CDR3 spells CASSLQGPGGEQYF. CDR3 sequence (DNA): TGTGCCAGCAGCTTACAGGGGCCGGGTGGCGAGCAGTACTTC. V is TRBV5-8 and J is TRBJ2-5; 7 positions agree with TRBD1. The DNA end is a closer match to TRBJ2-7, so the J assignment may be wrong. This CDR3 is 14 amino acids long. The germline V gene encodes CDR1 SGHTS and CDR2 YDEGEE.

This clone was counted a single time. The rearrangement uses TRBV9 and TRBJ1-6; D perhaps matches TRBD1 (5 bases). Germline V lookup: CDR1 SGDLS, CDR2 YYNGEE. Trimming took off 2 bases at V and 8 bases at J, with 11 bases between the two ends. CDR3 length equals 14 residues. The CDR3 DNA is TGTGCCAGCAGCGTGGTAGGGGTTGATTCACCCCTCCACTTT. Translation: CASSVVGVDSPLHF.

The chain joins TRBV10-3 to TRBJ1-1; TRBD1 agrees at 7 bases. The trim removed 0 bases at V and 3 bases at J, leaving 13 bases unmatched. Germline V CDR1 and CDR2: ENHRY, SYGVKD. This CDR3 is 18 amino acids long. The CDR3 sequence is CAISESTRGASGYTEAFF. In DNA form, the CDR3 reads TGTGCCATCAGTGAGTCGACCAGGGGGGCTTCAGGCTACACTGAAGCTTTCTTT.

This sequence joins TRBV25-1 and TRBJ2-7; D unclear. Germline V gene data show CDR1 as MGHDK and CDR2 as SYGVNS. The CDR3 sequence is 13 residues long. V lost 4 bases and J lost 1, with 8 bases in between. CDR3 bases: TGTGCCAGCAGTGTAGCCGGATCCTACGAGCAGTACTTC. It is translated as CASSVAGSYEQYF.

The rearrangement joins TRBV6-5 to TRBJ2-1, with 8 bases matching TRBD2. Trimming removed 0 bases from V and 6 bases from J; junction bases left unmatched: 4. The CDR3 sequence is 15 residues long. CDR1 is MNHEY, CDR2 SVGAGI, per germline. The CDR3 DNA sequence: TGTGCCAGCAGTTACTCGCGGCTAGCGGGCAATGAGCAGTTCTTC. Its translation: CASSYSRLAGNEQFF.

The CDR3 DNA is TGTGCCAGCAGGACCGGAGGGGGGGTAACCTACGAGCAGTACTTC. Residues: CASRTGGGVTYEQYF. This chain connects TRBV2 to TRBJ2-7, with D possibly being TRBD2 (7 bases). V dropped 6 bases and J dropped 2 bases, with 17 bases sitting between them. Germline V lookup: CDR1 SNHLY, CDR2 FYNNEI. The CDR3 is 15 amino acids.

This clone has just one count. The chain employs TRBV9 and TRBJ1-2; D gene uncertain. Germline CDR1 SGDLS, CDR2 YYNGEE. The germline V and J ends were trimmed by 7 bases and 4 bases, with 17 bases remaining between them. The CDR3 is 14 residues long. The CDR3 loop reads CASSINTESYGYTF. CDR3 bases: TGTGCCAGCTCAATAAACACAGAATCCTATGGCTACACCTTC.

The rearrangement joins TRBV11-3 to TRBJ2-7; 7 bases map to TRBD1. V gave up 5 bases and J gave up 2 bases; unmatched junction bases: 6. CDR3 length: 14 residues. Germline CDR1 reads SGHNT; CDR2 reads YENEEA. The CDR3 region has the DNA TGTGCCAGCAGCCCAGGGGACAGTCCCTACGAGCAGTACTTC. It encodes CASSPGDSPYEQYF.

The J gene is TRBJ2-7, the V gene TRBV2; maybe TRBD1 (6 bases). This CDR3 is built from 14 residues. Trimming took off 6 bases at V and 0 bases at J, with 12 bases between the two ends. CDR1 and CDR2 from the germline V gene are SNHLY and FYNNEI. The chain's CDR3 is CASRRTASSYEQYF. Written as DNA, the CDR3 is TGTGCCAGCAGGCGGACAGCTAGCTCCTACGAGCAGTACTTC.

V gene TRBV11-2 combines with J gene TRBJ2-7, with TRBD2 matching 16 bases. With 7 bases clipped from V and 0 bases from J, the junction kept 12 bases outside the gene matches. In germline, CDR1 is SGHAT, CDR2 FQNNGV. The CDR3 extends over 19 amino acids. CDR3 sequence (DNA): TGTGCCAGCAACTCCGGGACTAGCGGGGGGGTTCCTATCTCCTACGAGCAGTACTTC. Its translation is CASNSGTSGGVPISYEQYF. Full variable domain (rest looked up from reference TRBV11-2 and TRBJ2-7): EAGVAQSPRYKIIEKRQSVAFWCNPISGHATLYWYQQILGQGPKLLIQFQNNGVVDDSQLPKDRFSAERLKGVDSTLKIQPAKLEDSAVYLCASNSGTSGGVPISYEQYFGPGTRLTVT.

The chain joins TRBV5-5 to TRBJ2-7, with D possibly TRBD2 on 7 matching bases. Germline V gene lookup returns CDR1 SGHKS and CDR2 YYEKEE (reference sequence). Between the trimmed V and J ends, which lost 4 bases and 7 bases, there was a span of 21 bases. The length of the CDR3 is 15 residues. The CDR3 DNA is TGTGCCAGCAGCCCCGAACGGGGGGCGCATCGGGAGCAGTACTTC. It encodes CASSPERGAHREQYF.

V gene TRBV5-1 combines with J gene TRBJ1-5; D not certain. From germline, CDR1 is SGHRS and CDR2 YFSETQ. This CDR3 region has 13 residues. Trimming stripped 0 bases from V and 6 bases from J, with 7 bases between. The CDR3 DNA is TGCGCCAGCAGCTTGGCCGCCGGTCAGCCCCAGCATTTT. This sequence encodes CASSLAAGQPQHF.

The chain couples TRBV5-8 to TRBJ2-2, with TRBD1 matching over 8 bases. Trimming at V came to 6 bases and at J to 7 bases, leaving 8 bases not matched to a gene. Germline assignment: CDR1 SGHTS and CDR2 YDEGEE. The CDR3 is made up of 14 amino acids. CDR3 nucleotide sequence: TGTGCCAGCACCTTAGACAGGGGCATCGGGGAGCTGTTTTTT. Translating it yields CASTLDRGIGELFF.

V usage is TRBV28 and J usage is TRBJ1-5; no clear D. V gave up 11 bases and J gave up 0 bases, with 14 bases separating them. The CDR3 has 14 amino acids. Looked up from germline, CDR1 is MDHEN and CDR2 is SYDVKM. CDR3 bases: TGTGCCTTGGGGAGCAGCTATAGCAATCAGCCCCAGCATTTT. Its translation: CALGSSYSNQPQHF. Complete variable domain (other parts from reference TRBV28 and TRBJ1-5): DVKVTQSSRYLVKRTGEKVFLECVQDMDHENMFWYRQDPGLGLRLIYFSYDVKMKEKGDIPEGYSVSREKKERFSLILESASTNQTSMYLCALGSSYSNQPQHFGDGTRLSIL.

This chain uses TRBV27 with TRBJ2-1; maybe TRBD2 (6 bases). The CDR3 is made up of 12 amino acids. V lost 7 bases to trimming and J lost 7 bases, with 11 bases between them. Germline V gene lookup returns CDR1 MNHEY and CDR2 SMNVEV (reference sequence). CDR3 in amino acids: CASMAGKNEQFF. The CDR3 DNA reads TGTGCCAGCATGGCGGGAAAAAATGAGCAGTTCTTC.

The chain joins TRBV30 to TRBJ1-1; the D is unclear. Trimming shortened V by 3 bases and J by 6 bases, and 14 bases separated the two germline ends. CDR3 length: 13 residues. Germline V gene sequence: CDR1 GTSNPN, CDR2 SVGIG (reference sequence). The CDR3 protein is CAWRNREIAEAFF. The CDR3 nucleotides are TGTGCCTGGAGGAACCGGGAGATCGCTGAAGCTTTCTTT.

The rearrangement joins TRBV6-5 to TRBJ1-5; D is ambiguous. Germline CDR1 MNHEY, CDR2 SVGAGI. The CDR3 runs 13 residues. V dropped 5 bases and J dropped 4 bases, with 9 bases sitting between them. CDR3 in DNA: TGTGCCAGCAGTAAGCAAGAGAATCAGCCCCAGCATTTT. Its translation is CASSKQENQPQHF.